Listed here is a single TCR beta chain. No cognate antigen has been identified for it. No base-level quality is on record; no much larger clone is a single base apart. The CDR3 starts with the cysteine, ends with the phenylalanine, and has 14 residues. Only the CDR3 region is kept as DNA, spanning 42 bases read in frame from base 1. The germline V gene encodes CDR1 MNHEY and CDR2 SVGAGI. Trimming leaves V shorter by 4 bases and J shorter by 8 bases, with the junction holding 10 bases beyond the gene matches. The immunoSEQ Assay, a bias-controlled multiplex PCR, was used to amplify TCRbeta CDR3 regions from genomic DNA. Per the source publication's procedure: The number of nucleated cells in each sample was estimated by amplification of reference gene primers within the assay. To quantify the absolute abundance of each unique TCRbeta CDR3 rearrangement, sequence reads were collapsed and filtered. For each sample, productive Simpson clonality was calculated as the square root of Simpson's diversity index across productive rearrangements. TCRdb took over this immuneACCESS table, retaining in-frame rearrangements with V and J assigned. Such tables are incomplete; in checked studies, under half of the missing clones stem from an unresolved V gene, and the remainder is unexplained. V, J and clone size are taken as reported in that table, and D and trimming were inferred from the DNA itself. Present in this sample are about 120,000 clones, over 75% of which were seen just once. Of the sample, 25% to 30% is held by the ten largest clones.

The collaborating institutions used their own protocols to collect whole blood in K2EDTA tubes. For TCRbeta analysis, collaborator samples were shipped as frozen whole blood, as isolated PBMCs, or as DNA extracted from either sample type. These data are taken from a study of blood T cell repertoires in COVID-19 (dated by TCRdb to 2018 to 2021). General notes on the study: Samples covering the acute and convalescent phases of COVID-19 were provided by collaborators in the United States, Italy and Spain. The prospective study material was composed of cDNA or gDNA derived from T cells, B-cell-depleted T cells, or PBMCs. Subjects who had been exposed to COVID-19, were actively infected with it, or had recovered from it provided the deeply sampled blood TCRbeta repertoires that made up the dataset. The repertoires were released in a freely available public database intended as a resource for research on the immune response to SARS-CoV-2. The samples were drawn from the first 160 participants of the ongoing ImmuneRACE study and from 1,200 or so subjects provided by 6 global collaborators. The sample metadata nearly always contained a de-identified subject ID, COVID-19 status, age in years and sex. Where HLA class I and class II types were available, the types were taken from metadata supplied by the sample provider, not from assay-based typing. The study at large found these results: Clinical and demographic metadata were provided uncurated, with the amount varying by source and participant.

The receptor was derived from a woman of 80 years or more with acute or convalescent COVID-19. The chain is made from TRBV6-5 and TRBJ1-2; 7 central bases correspond to TRBD1. The sequenced material came from peripheral blood. The CDR3 in this case is CASSSVDRERGYTF. The DNA is TGTGCCAGCAGTTCCGTCGACAGGGAGAGAGGCTACACCTTC.